This T cell receptor (beta chain) comes out of a study of T cells after posttransplantation cyclophosphamide. Here immunoSEQ multiplex PCR was the method, and the copy in TCRdb shows in-frame clones only, minus some. The repertoire includes around 9,000 clones, roughly 98% of them detected once, and less than 0.35% sits in the top ten. CDR1 and CDR2 (germline): MNHEY, SMNVEV (reference sequence). With 4 bases clipped from V and 3 bases from J, the junction kept 17 bases outside the gene matches. This CDR3 comprises 19 residues. Study-wide results and caveats: Recipient CMV seropositivity and CMV reactivation strongly tracked TRB clonality.

Of note for this clone: Its antigen is not known.

The related graft donor's blood sample was taken on the day of bone marrow donation. The TCR sequence derives from a man in his fifties or sixties in good health, CMV-negative, and a related stem cell transplant donor. Sequenced material: naive CD8+ T cells sorted from PBMCs. The rearrangement uses TRBV27 and TRBJ2-1, with 8 bases lining up with TRBD2. Here the CDR3 reads CASSSPARQSGTSYNEQFF. The CDR3 bases are TGTGCCAGCAGTTCCCCGGCGAGACAGTCGGGGACTAGCTACAATGAGCAGTTCTTC.